This T cell receptor (beta chain) was captured by sequencing in a study of blood T cell repertoires in COVID-19. Regarding this clone: This CDR3 is also generated by other DNA sequences in the sample.

Generated by immunoSEQ multiplex PCR, the TCRdb table keeps only in-frame clones and is missing some. The sample contains roughly 220,000 clones, around 84% of which appear only once. Material: peripheral blood. The TCR comes from a woman aged 55-69 years who had recovered from COVID-19.

The CDR3 DNA reads as TGCGCCAGCAGCCAAGGGCAGGGGGGCGACTATGGCTACACCTTC. It specifies CASSQGQGGDYGYTF. This chain uses TRBV4-1 with TRBJ1-2, with 7 bases aligning to TRBD1. With 1 base clipped from V and 3 bases from J, the junction kept 5 bases outside the gene matches. The CDR3 sequence is 15 residues long. Germline V gene data show CDR1 as MGHRA and CDR2 as YSYEKL.